This is a list of T cell receptor beta chains from one sample in a study of cytomegalovirus exposure and HLA in healthy donors. Method: immunoSEQ multiplex PCR; TCRdb's copy keeps in-frame clones and lacks some. The profile shows around 190,000 clones, over 75% of them singletons. Sequences were obtained from PBMCs. The receptor source for this set is a woman in her 30s in good health and CMV-seronegative. The CDR3 runs from the conserved cysteine through the conserved F or W. Not all rows give a size; the values are once, few, many and, for expanded clones, a class.

abundance: -; v_gene: TRBV10-2; CDR3aa: CASRGGLGQGETTGELFF
abundance: -; v_gene: TRBV7-9; CDR3aa: CSSSFSEETQYF
abundance: -; v_gene: TRBV19; CDR3aa: CATVGYLESDNQPQHF
abundance: -; v_gene: TRBV6-6; CDR3aa: CASSRLALNEQFF
abundance: -; v_gene: TRBV9; CDR3aa: CASSVDGGDTEAFF
abundance: -; v_gene: TRBV13; CDR3aa: CASSFLLTSTGNLGNTIYF
abundance: -; v_gene: TRBV7-9; CDR3aa: CASSLESDNYGYTF
abundance: -; v_gene: TRBV5-1; CDR3aa: CASSFRLPDQETQYF
abundance: -; v_gene: TRBV5-1; CDR3aa: CASSLALGETQYF
abundance: -; v_gene: TRBV27; CDR3aa: CASSRGRRETQYF
abundance: -; v_gene: TRBV30; CDR3aa: CAWSDSLNQPQHF
abundance: -; v_gene: TRBV27; CDR3aa: CASSLSFGDRLWFEQFF
abundance: once; v_gene: TRBV18; CDR3aa: CASSLDRSYGYTF
abundance: -; v_gene: TRBV7-9; CDR3aa: CASSSQWFYTYGYTF
abundance: few; v_gene: TRBV5-6; CDR3aa: CASSTRGGSYNEQFF
abundance: once; v_gene: TRBV18; CDR3aa: CASSLGLAGGTNEQFF
abundance: -; v_gene: TRBV5-1; CDR3aa: CASSLALTSVYNEQFF
abundance: -; v_gene: TRBV4-1; CDR3aa: CASSLFTGSGEAFF
abundance: -; v_gene: TRBV27; CDR3aa: CASSQKAGNQPQHF
abundance: -; v_gene: TRBV6-1; CDR3aa: CASTLAGSNEKLFF
abundance: few; v_gene: TRBV7-9; CDR3aa: CASSEGGRARNYGYTF
abundance: -; v_gene: TRBV9; CDR3aa: CASSQERRADSPLHF
abundance: -; v_gene: TRBV18; CDR3aa: CASSQRRGPTGELFF
abundance: -; v_gene: TRBV9; CDR3aa: CASSVDQTGQSGNTIYF
abundance: -; v_gene: TRBV2; CDR3aa: CASSAQTGGSNQPQHF
abundance: -; v_gene: TRBV7-9; CDR3aa: CASSSRTSNEQFF
abundance: -; v_gene: TRBV6-1; CDR3aa: CASSPPGQGYYEQYF
abundance: -; v_gene: TRBV5-1; CDR3aa: CASSYYRVGDTQYF
abundance: -; v_gene: TRBV7-3; CDR3aa: CASSGGWNTGELFF
abundance: -; v_gene: TRBV7-9; CDR3aa: CASTGGEGMSYEQYF